A single sample gave rise to the 22 T cell receptor beta chains below, sequenced in a study of shared clonotypes between healthy human individuals. Measured with immunoSEQ multiplex PCR; TCRdb has only the in-frame clones, and not every one. The data hold about a million clones, with more than 75% observed a single time. The sample consisted of memory CD4+ T cells sorted from blood. Indicated subset: CD45RA-negative fraction. All receptors derive from a young man in good health.

The CDR3 DNA sequence: TGTGCCAGTAGTCTATCCCGGGACAGGGGGAACACCGGGGAGCTGTTTTTT. This translates into CASSLSRDRGNTGELFF. J is TRBJ2-2 and V is TRBV19; 10 bases are a match to TRBD1. With V trimmed by 5 bases and J by 1 base, 7 bases remained unmatched. The CDR3 covers 17 residues. Germline CDR1 reads LNHDA; CDR2 reads SQIVND (reference sequence).

The chain combines TRBV5-1 with TRBJ2-7; 8 positions match TRBD2. The CDR3 runs 16 residues. Germline V gene data show CDR1 as SGHRS and CDR2 as YFSETQ. V trimming: 9 bases; J trimming: 1 base; junction bases outside the gene matches: 15. The DNA of the CDR3 is TGCGCCACCCGGGAGGGAAGCGGTGGCTGGTCCTACGAGCAGTACTTC. Translating gives CATREGSGGWSYEQYF.

The chain links TRBV20-1 to TRBJ2-1; D call uncertain. With 3 bases removed from V and 9 bases from J, the gap between germline ends came to 6 bases. The CDR3 has 10 residues. CDR1 DFQATT and CDR2 SNEGSKA come from the germline V gene (reference sequence). In nucleotides, the CDR3 is TGCAGTGCTAGTTGGGCTGAGCAGTTCTTC. This codes for CSASWAEQFF.

This chain links TRBV7-2 with TRBJ2-7, with D perhaps TRBD1 or TRBD2 (6 bases each). The V end was cut by 5 bases, the J end by 3 bases, with 14 bases between. The CDR3 length is 14 residues. The V gene's germline CDR1 is SGHTA and CDR2 FQGNSA. The CDR3 DNA is TGTGCCAGCAGCCTCTTGGGGGGCCACTACGAGCAGTACTTC. This translates into CASSLLGGHYEQYF. Drawing the rest from reference TRBV7-2 and TRBJ2-7, the complete variable domain is GAGVSQSPSNKVTEKGKDVELRCDPISGHTALYWYRQSLGQGLEFLIYFQGNSAPDKSGLPSDRFSAERTGGSVSTLTIQRTQQEDSAVYLCASSLLGGHYEQYFGPGTRLTVT.

The chain recombines TRBV19 with TRBJ2-3; D is unresolved. Trimming stripped 3 bases from V and 6 bases from J, with 13 bases between. This CDR3 region has 14 residues. Germline V gene lookup returns CDR1 LNHDA and CDR2 SQIVND (reference sequence). The CDR3 DNA is TGTGCCAGTAGTATGACCCGGGCGCACGATACGCAGTATTTT. Translated: CASSMTRAHDTQYF.

The chain couples TRBV6-1 to TRBJ1-4; possible D gene TRBD1, 5 bases. The CDR3 totals 15 residues. With 4 bases removed from V and 10 bases from J, the gap between germline ends came to 19 bases. The germline gives CDR1 MNHNS, CDR2 SASEGT. CDR3 DNA sequence: TGTGCCAGCAGTGGTACAGGAGATAGGGGTGGAAAACTGTTTTTT. Residues: CASSGTGDRGGKLFF.

The chain links TRBV10-2 to TRBJ1-1; 8 bases map to TRBD1. J lost 5 bases, V lost 9 bases, and 14 bases had no gene match. Germline CDR1 WSHSY, CDR2 SAAADI. The CDR3 extends over 15 amino acids. The CDR3 DNA is TGCGCCAGTAAGATAGGACAGGGCGGGTTGACTGAAGCTTTCTTT. The encoded protein is CASKIGQGGLTEAFF.

This clone was counted many times. The chain carries TRBV6-5 and TRBJ2-1; unclear D gene. V lost 7 bases and J 7 bases, leaving 11 bases between the germline ends. The CDR3 extends over 12 amino acids. From germline, CDR1 is MNHEY and CDR2 SVGAGI. CDR3 loop: CASTTIGNEQFF. The CDR3 nucleotides read TGTGCCAGCACCACCATTGGAAATGAGCAGTTCTTC.

This chain uses TRBV7-2 with TRBJ2-5; 14 nucleotides match TRBD2. The CDR3 loop spans 16 amino acids. After removal of 7 bases from V and 5 bases from J, the junction contained 9 bases not matched to a gene. Germline CDR1 reads SGHTA; CDR2 reads FQGNSA. CDR3 region: CASKPGLAGALETQYF. DNA for the CDR3: TGTGCCAGCAAACCGGGACTAGCGGGAGCTTTGGAGACCCAGTACTTC. The full variable domain, completed using reference TRBV7-2 and TRBJ2-5, is GAGVSQSPSNKVTEKGKDVELRCDPISGHTALYWYRQSLGQGLEFLIYFQGNSAPDKSGLPSDRFSAERTGGSVSTLTIQRTQQEDSAVYLCASKPGLAGALETQYFGPGTRLLVL.

This clone appeared a single time. At one of its ends the junction is not consistent with the germline gene, which may arise from a read error. The chain combines TRBV18 with TRBJ1-1; TRBD1 is a possible D gene (5 bases). Germline V gene data show CDR1 as KGHSH and CDR2 as LQKENI. CDR3 length: 14 residues. The CDR3: CASSPLAGRREAFF. Written as DNA, the CDR3 is TGTGCCAGCTCGCCACTCGCGGGACGGAGAGAAGCTTTCTTT. Full variable domain (rest looked up from reference TRBV18 and TRBJ1-1): NAGVMQNPRHLVRRRGQEARLRCSPMKGHSHVYWYRQLPEEGLKFMVYLQKENIIDESGMPKERFSAEFPKEGPSILRIQQVVRGDSAAYFCASSPLAGRREAFFGQGTRLTVV.

The chain joins TRBV25-1 to TRBJ2-5; D unclear. This CDR3 is built from 12 residues. V lost 4 bases and J lost 9, with 12 bases in between. Germline V gene lookup returns CDR1 MGHDK and CDR2 SYGVNS. The CDR3: CASSGYNQAQYF. The CDR3 nucleotides are TGTGCCAGCAGTGGCTATAATCAGGCCCAGTACTTC. The full variable domain, completed using reference TRBV25-1 and TRBJ2-5, is EADIYQTPRYLVIGTGKKITLECSQTMGHDKMYWYQQDPGMELHLIHYSYGVNSTEKGDLSSESTVSRIRTEHFPLTLESARPSHTSQYLCASSGYNQAQYFGPGTRLLVL.

This clone was seen only once. This chain joins TRBV28 and TRBJ1-2; D gene ambiguous. V was cut by 4 bases and J by 7 bases, with 16 bases left in between. The CDR3 is 14 residues long. Germline assignment: CDR1 MDHEN and CDR2 SYDVKM. The CDR3 region has the DNA TGTGCCAGCAGTTCCCCCAGGTCTAAGGGTGGCTACACCTTC. Its translation is CASSSPRSKGGYTF.

The J gene is TRBJ2-1, the V gene TRBV6-5; TRBD1 might be the D (6 bases). The V and J ends lost 6 bases and 6 bases respectively, with 15 bases between them. Germline V lookup: CDR1 MNHEY, CDR2 SVGAGI. The CDR3 sequence is 14 residues long. The CDR3 sequence is CASSTPRGGNEQFF. CDR3 in DNA: TGTGCCAGCAGCACTCCGCGAGGGGGCAATGAGCAGTTCTTC.

This clone was picked up many times. This CDR3 is CAISEVASGGNEQFF. In DNA form, the CDR3 reads TGTGCCATCAGTGAAGTGGCTAGCGGGGGGAATGAGCAGTTCTTC. This chain joins TRBV10-3 and TRBJ2-1; TRBD2 matches 11 bases. The trim removed 3 bases at V and 7 bases at J, leaving 5 bases unmatched. Germline V gene sequence: CDR1 ENHRY, CDR2 SYGVKD. The CDR3 has 15 amino acids.

The rearrangement joins TRBV29-1 to TRBJ1-2, with 10 bases aligning to TRBD1. Trimming cost V 4 bases and J 4 bases; bases outside gene matches: 18. The CDR3 sequence is 18 residues long. Germline loops: CDR1 SQVTM, CDR2 ANQGSEA. The CDR3 nucleotides are TGCAGCGTTGTTCTTTCGGAGACAGGGGGCCCCACGGGCTATGGCTACACCTTC. Its translation is CSVVLSETGGPTGYGYTF.

The chain carries TRBV21-1 and TRBJ1-5. TRBV21-1 is a pseudogene. The CDR3 has 15 residues. The DNA for the CDR3 is TGTGCCAGCAGCACTCCAAGGGCAGATCATCAGCCCCAGCATTTT. The encoded protein is CASSTPRADHQPQHF.

The chain combines TRBV28 with TRBJ2-1, with D unclear. V was trimmed by 6 bases and J by 3 bases, leaving 9 bases between them. The CDR3 runs to 13 residues. Germline V CDR1 and CDR2: MDHEN, SYDVKM. CDR3 sequence reads: CASSRTNYNEQFF. CDR3 bases: TGTGCCAGCAGCCGAACTAACTACAATGAGCAGTTCTTC.

This clone has only one observation. J is TRBJ1-1 and V is TRBV6-5, with 9 bases that match TRBD1. From germline, CDR1 is MNHEY and CDR2 SVGAGI. This CDR3 has 14 residues. The trim removed 5 bases at V and 8 bases at J, leaving 9 bases unmatched. The CDR3 sequence is CASSKQGATSEAFF. Here the CDR3 DNA reads TGTGCCAGCAGTAAACAGGGGGCCACCTCGGAAGCTTTCTTT.

This clone was counted between two and nine times. The chain couples TRBV15 to TRBJ1-6, with TRBD1 matching over 8 bases. The V gene's germline CDR1 is LNHNV and CDR2 YYDKDF (reference sequence). The CDR3 contains 16 residues. The V and J ends lost 2 bases and 5 bases, in that order; junction bases with no gene match: 5. The CDR3 is CATSRRPDRDNSPLHF. Here the CDR3 DNA reads TGTGCCACCAGCAGACGACCGGACAGGGATAATTCACCCCTCCACTTT.

The CDR3 nucleotides read TGTGCCTGGAGTGTAAGTGGCCTCTATGGCTACACCTTC. This gives the protein CAWSVSGLYGYTF. This chain uses TRBV30 with TRBJ1-2, with no clear D. This CDR3 spans 13 amino acids. Germline lookup yields CDR1 GTSNPN and CDR2 SVGIG (reference sequence). The germline V and J ends were trimmed by 0 bases and 4 bases, with 9 bases remaining between them.

V usage is TRBV25-1 and J usage is TRBJ2-7; D assignment may be TRBD1 or TRBD2 (6 bases each). This CDR3 contains 14 residues. V was trimmed by 4 bases and J by 3 bases, leaving 13 bases between them. Per the germline V gene, CDR1 is MGHDK and CDR2 is SYGVNS. CDR3 sequence: CASSALGGGYEQYF. The CDR3 DNA follows: TGTGCCAGCAGTGCATTAGGGGGAGGCTACGAGCAGTACTTC.

This clone showed up just a few times. Different DNA sequences within this sample yield the same CDR3. V usage is TRBV11-2 and J usage is TRBJ2-5; no definite D call. Germline V gives CDR1 SGHAT, CDR2 FQNNGV. The CDR3 has 11 amino acids. V shed 8 bases and J shed 3 bases, with 7 bases lying between them. This chain's CDR3 is CASSPKETQYF. The CDR3, as DNA: TGTGCCAGCTCCCCAAAAGAGACCCAGTACTTC.